This passage covers 31 T cell receptor beta chains from one sample sequenced in a study of early T cells in non-severe SARS-CoV-2 infection. TCRdb re-derived calls from the 5' RACE reads in MiXCR, one entry per CDR3 protein. This sample has about 62,000 distinct CDR3 sequences, with about 9.9% found just once. Sequenced: whole blood. The receptors derive from an adult who was a healthcare worker with PCR-confirmed SARS-CoV-2 infection or an uninfected control (not recorded which).

The rearrangement uses TRBV10-3 and TRBJ2-7; 9 nucleotides agree with TRBD1. This CDR3 has 16 amino acids. The ends lost 4 bases at V and 0 bases at J; junction bases unmatched: 7. Germline V gene sequence: CDR1 ENHRY, CDR2 SYGVKD. The CDR3 DNA reads TGTGCCATCAGTGCGGGCGGGACAGGGATCTCCTACGAGCAGTACGTC. It codes for CAISAGGTGISYEQYV.

This clonotype was counted a few times. V and J are TRBV7-8 and TRBJ1-5, with 8 bases aligning to TRBD1. Per the germline V gene, CDR1 is SGHVS and CDR2 is FQNEAQ. This CDR3 comprises 15 residues. The V gene end was trimmed by 1 base and the J gene end by 4 bases; junction bases not matched to a gene: 3. The CDR3 DNA is TGTGCCAGCAGCTTAGGCAGGGGGCTAAATCAGCCCCAGCATTTT. Amino acids: CASSLGRGLNQPQHF. Supplemented by reference TRBV7-8 and TRBJ1-5, the full variable domain reads GAGVSQSPRYKVAKRGQDVALRCDPISGHVSLFWYQQALGQGPEFLTYFQNEAQLDKSGLPSDRFFAERPEGSVSTLKIQRTQQEDSAVYLCASSLGRGLNQPQHFGDGTRLSIL.

This clonotype was seen a handful of times. The chain uses TRBV6-1 and TRBJ1-1; tentative D call: TRBD1 (5 bases). The germline V gene has CDR1 MNHNS and CDR2 SASEGT. V lost 7 bases, J lost 3 bases, and 18 bases lay in between. This CDR3 has 15 residues. CDR3 loop: CASTGPRARDTEAFF. Here the CDR3 DNA reads TGTGCCAGCACCGGTCCCAGGGCTAGAGACACTGAAGCTTTCTTT.

This clonotype has just a few counts. The gene calls are TRBV6-5 and TRBJ2-3; 7 bases line up with TRBD1. Trimming removed 0 bases from V and 1 base from J; junction bases left unmatched: 1. The CDR3 contains 15 residues. The V gene's germline CDR1 is MNHEY and CDR2 SVGAGI. The CDR3 DNA is TGTGCCAGCAGTTACTCGGGACAGCGCACAGATACGCAGTATTTT. This gives the protein CASSYSGQRTDTQYF.

CDR3 nucleotide sequence: TGTGCCAGCAGCTTGGCCGGGACAGGGGCTATCTATGGCTACACCTTC. Its translation is CASSLAGTGAIYGYTF. This chain joins TRBV5-4 and TRBJ1-2; 10 nucleotides align to TRBD1. Germline CDR1 SGHNT, CDR2 YYREEE (reference sequence). The CDR3 is made up of 16 amino acids. V lost 0 bases to trimming and J lost 4 bases; unmatched junction nucleotides: 6.

Written as DNA, the CDR3 is TGTGCCAGCAGAGGGCAGGGGGCCACACAACGGCTTAACTATGGCTACACCTTC. Protein: CASRGQGATQRLNYGYTF. The V call is TRBV6-5, the J call TRBJ1-2; 8 nucleotides line up with TRBD1. Trimming cost V 6 bases and J 1 base; bases outside gene matches: 16. Per germline, CDR1 MNHEY and CDR2 SVGAGI. The CDR3 has 18 amino acids.

A few counts support this clonotype. V gene TRBV5-4 combines with J gene TRBJ2-1, with TRBD1 identical over 7 bases. V shed 3 bases and J 5 bases; nucleotides not matched to a gene: 5. Germline V CDR1 and CDR2: SGHNT, YYREEE (reference sequence). The CDR3 is 14 amino acids. The CDR3 coding sequence is TGTGCCAGCAGCTCAGCAACAGGGGACAATGAGCAGTTCTTC. This sequence encodes CASSSATGDNEQFF.

V usage is TRBV7-9 and J usage is TRBJ2-2; perhaps TRBD2 as D (5 bases). Germline assignment: CDR1 SEHNR and CDR2 FQNEAQ (reference sequence). V dropped 4 bases and J dropped 1 base, with 10 bases sitting between them. This CDR3 spans 15 amino acids. The CDR3 loop is CASSSDGVNTGELFF. The CDR3 coding sequence is TGTGCCAGCAGCTCGGACGGGGTGAACACCGGGGAGCTGTTTTTT.

This clonotype showed up many times. The chain joins TRBV4-1 to TRBJ1-2, with D maybe TRBD1 (5 bases). The length of the CDR3 is 14 residues. CDR1 MGHRA and CDR2 YSYEKL come from the germline V gene. The V gene lost 3 bases and the J gene lost 2 bases, with 10 bases spanning the gap. CDR3 nucleotide sequence: TGCGCCAGCAGCCACGAGGGACGGAACTATGGCTACACCTTC. Translation: CASSHEGRNYGYTF.

The chain links TRBV5-5 to TRBJ2-7, with D tentatively TRBD1 or TRBD2 (5 bases each). V was pared by 0 bases and J by 1 base, with 11 bases between. The CDR3 is 15 amino acids. Germline V CDR1 and CDR2: SGHKS, YYEKEE (reference sequence). CDR3 sequence reads: CASSLAVGPSYEQYV. CDR3 in DNA: TGTGCCAGCAGCTTGGCCGTGGGACCTTCCTACGAGCAGTACGTC.

This rearrangement joins TRBV12-5 to TRBJ1-1, with 7 bases fitting TRBD1. The CDR3 sequence is 15 residues long. Unmatched junction bases numbered 12, after V lost 2 bases and J lost 9 bases. The germline CDR1 and CDR2 sequences are LGHNT and FRNRAP. CDR3 nucleotide sequence: TGTGCTAGTGGTTTGCCCCTCATGGGACAGAGCCAAGCTTTCTTT. Residues: CASGLPLMGQSQAFF.

The sample holds a few counts of this clonotype. The rearrangement links TRBV4-1 to TRBJ2-2, with D unresolved. Germline V lookup: CDR1 MGHRA, CDR2 YSYEKL. This CDR3 region has 15 residues. V was pared by 1 base and J by 5 bases, with 11 bases between. The CDR3 sequence: CASSQGPSGTGELFF. The DNA for the CDR3 is TGCGCCAGCAGCCAAGGGCCCAGTGGGACCGGGGAGCTGTTTTTT.

The chain uses TRBV5-1 and TRBJ1-5; D possibly corresponds to TRBD1 (5 bases). Germline CDR1 is SGHRS and CDR2 is YFSETQ. With 4 bases removed from V and 2 bases from J, the gap between germline ends came to 13 bases. The CDR3 spans 15 residues. The CDR3 is CASSPGTPGNQPQHF. CDR3 in DNA: TGCGCCAGCAGCCCCGGGACCCCCGGCAATCAGCCCCAGCATTTT.

This clonotype has a count of ten or more. The chain uses TRBV12-3 or TRBV12-4 and TRBJ1-1, with a possible D match to TRBD1 (6 bases). Trimming pared 5 bases from V and 12 bases from J, leaving 19 bases between. CDR3 size: 13 residues. The CDR3 DNA sequence: TGTGCCAGCAGTCTTCGATTGACAGGTACTCCTTTCTTT. Translating it yields CASSLRLTGTPFF.

The chain recombines TRBV28 with TRBJ1-6; weak D call: TRBD1 (5 bases). The V gene's germline CDR1 is MDHEN and CDR2 SYDVKM. The CDR3 length is 15 residues. V lost 5 bases and J lost 7, with 15 bases in between. The CDR3 protein is CASSPTDRENSPLHF. The CDR3 coding sequence is TGTGCCAGCAGTCCAACCGACAGAGAGAATTCACCCCTCCACTTT. The full variable domain, in which reference TRBV28 and TRBJ1-6 provide the parts outside the CDR3, is DVKVTQSSRYLVKRTGEKVFLECVQDMDHENMFWYRQDPGLGLRLIYFSYDVKMKEKGDIPEGYSVSREKKERFSLILESASTNQTSMYLCASSPTDRENSPLHFGNGTRLTVT.

This clonotype appeared a few times. The chain carries TRBV4-1 and TRBJ1-5; TRBD1 agrees at 7 bases. V lost 0 bases and J lost 3; bases outside the gene matches: 2. The CDR3 consists of 15 residues. Germline V gene data show CDR1 as MGHRA and CDR2 as YSYEKL. This CDR3 reads CASSQDDRANQPQHF. Written as DNA, the CDR3 is TGCGCCAGCAGCCAAGATGACAGGGCCAATCAGCCCCAGCATTTT.

This chain joins TRBV7-9 and TRBJ1-2; no definite D call. CDR3 length: 15 amino acids. CDR1 and CDR2 (germline): SEHNR, FQNEAQ (reference sequence). Trimming shortened V by 1 base and J by 3 bases, and 12 bases separated the two germline ends. CDR3 coding DNA: TGTGCCAGCAGCTTAGAGGCCGGGGAACACTATGGCTACACCTTC. Protein sequence: CASSLEAGEHYGYTF.

By proportion, this clonotype is medium-sized. CDR3 in amino acids: CATSRGGWVNQPQHF. Written as DNA, the CDR3 is TGTGCCACCAGCAGAGGAGGCTGGGTCAATCAGCCCCAGCATTTT. J is TRBJ1-5 and V is TRBV15; no reliable D call. The CDR3 has 15 residues. V was shortened by 1 base and J by 3 bases, with 10 bases between the two germline ends. Germline-derived CDR1 and CDR2 are LNHNV and YYDKDF (reference sequence). The full variable domain, completed using reference TRBV15 and TRBJ1-5, is DAMVIQNPRYQVTQFGKPVTLSCSQTLNHNVMYWYQQKSSQAPKLLFHYYDKDFNNEADTPDNFQSRRPNTSFCFLDIRSPGLGDTAMYLCATSRGGWVNQPQHFGDGTRLSIL.

This clonotype was detected a few times. This rearrangement joins TRBV2 to TRBJ1-1; weak D call: TRBD1 (6 bases). Trimming shortened V by 2 bases and J by 2 bases, and 9 bases separated the two germline ends. The CDR3 covers 14 residues. Germline V gene data show CDR1 as SNHLY and CDR2 as FYNNEI. The chain's CDR3 is CASSESRGNTEAFF. The DNA for the CDR3 is TGTGCCAGCAGTGAATCCAGGGGCAACACTGAAGCTTTCTTT.

The CDR3 loop is CSAPLSLAGGSDTQYF. The CDR3 nucleotides are TGCAGTGCCCCGTTGTCCCTAGCGGGGGGGTCAGATACGCAGTATTTT. The V and J genes are TRBV20-1 and TRBJ2-3, with 12 positions matching TRBD2. Trimming took 6 bases from V and 4 from J; bases not matched to a gene: 11. CDR3 size: 16 residues. CDR1 DFQATT and CDR2 SNEGSKA come from the germline V gene (reference sequence).

This clonotype was detected a few times. CDR3: CASSPTALTSGLTQYF. In DNA, the CDR3 is TGCGCCAGCAGCCCAACCGCATTGACTAGCGGATTGACCCAGTACTTC. The V gene is TRBV5-1, the J gene TRBJ2-5; 9 nucleotides line up with TRBD2. The J segment lost 7 bases and the V segment lost 4 bases, leaving 14 bases of the junction unmatched. Germline V CDR1 and CDR2: SGHRS, YFSETQ. The CDR3 is 16 residues long.

The genes are TRBV30 and TRBJ2-1; D unclear. The CDR3 extends over 16 amino acids. V shed 0 bases and J shed 4 bases, with 16 bases lying between them. Germline CDR1 and CDR2: GTSNPN and SVGIG (reference sequence). DNA for the CDR3: TGTGCCTGGAGTGTACCATCGGCAACAGCATACAATGAGCAGTTCTTC. It codes for CAWSVPSATAYNEQFF.

This clonotype was seen at least ten times. The V and J genes are TRBV30 and TRBJ1-2, with no clear D. V was trimmed by 4 bases and J by 5 bases, leaving 17 bases between them. This CDR3 comprises 14 residues. Germline CDR1 GTSNPN, CDR2 SVGIG (reference sequence). In nucleotides, the CDR3 is TGTGCCTGGAACGTCCAGCCCGATGGTTATGGCTACACCTTC. Translation gives CAWNVQPDGYGYTF.

The table lists this clonotype with a few counts. V is TRBV6-1 and J is TRBJ1-6; maybe TRBD1 (6 bases). The CDR3 runs 16 residues. From germline, CDR1 is MNHNS and CDR2 SASEGT. V was shortened by 2 bases and J by 7 bases, with 15 bases between the two germline ends. DNA for the CDR3: TGTGCCAGCAGTGAATGGGGCAGGGGATGGAATTCACCCCTCCACTTT. This encodes CASSEWGRGWNSPLHF.

This chain joins TRBV27 and TRBJ1-1; D gene unclear. The CDR3 totals 11 residues. Germline assignment: CDR1 MNHEY and CDR2 SMNVEV (reference sequence). V lost 3 bases, J lost 8 bases, and 7 bases lay in between. The CDR3 bases are TGTGCCAGCAGTTTTTTGGGGGAAGCTTTCTTT. It translates to CASSFLGEAFF.

This clonotype occurred a few times. The chain combines TRBV10-3 with TRBJ2-7; TRBD1 matches at 11 bases. In germline, CDR1 is ENHRY, CDR2 SYGVKD. Germline trimming cut 10 bases from V and 7 bases from J; bases unmatched to any gene: 9. The CDR3 is 13 amino acids. CDR3 in amino acids: CASGQGASQEQYV. The CDR3 bases are TGTGCCAGCGGACAGGGGGCATCGCAGGAGCAGTACGTC.

In this sample, this clonotype turned up a few times. CDR3 region: CASSLQTGLPDLEQYV. Here the CDR3 DNA reads TGTGCCAGCAGCTTACAGACGGGACTCCCGGACCTGGAGCAGTACGTC. This chain links TRBV5-5 with TRBJ2-7, with D maybe TRBD2 (6 bases). There are 16 residues in the CDR3. V lost 2 bases and J 7 bases, leaving 22 bases between the germline ends. Germline loops: CDR1 SGHKS, CDR2 YYEKEE (reference sequence).

This clonotype was picked up many times. The rearrangement joins TRBV7-2 to TRBJ1-2; D is undetermined. Germline CDR1 SGHTA, CDR2 FQGNSA. The CDR3 length is 15 residues. The germline V and J ends were trimmed by 5 bases and 4 bases, with 17 bases remaining between them. This chain's CDR3 is CASSPRPGLGYGYTF. The CDR3 DNA reads as TGTGCCAGCAGCCCACGGCCAGGACTTGGCTATGGCTACACCTTC.

CDR3 residues: CASSAYSGTGRGEAFF. CDR3 in DNA: TGTGCCAGCAGTGCGTACTCCGGGACAGGGAGAGGTGAAGCTTTCTTT. The chain is built from TRBV6-1 and TRBJ1-1, with 9 bases that match TRBD1. The ends lost 4 bases at V and 7 bases at J; junction bases unmatched: 13. This CDR3 region has 16 residues. Germline loops: CDR1 MNHNS, CDR2 SASEGT.

In regard to this clonotype: Its ends do not fully match the called genes, so a read error is possible. The CDR3: CASSAPGTSGGHSTDTQCF. The CDR3 DNA sequence: TGTGCCAGCAGTGCCCCCGGGACTAGCGGGGGCCACTCCACTGATACGCAGTGTTTT. This rearrangement joins TRBV28 to TRBJ2-3; 14 nucleotides match TRBD2. CDR1 and CDR2 (germline): MDHEN, SYDVKM. The CDR3 covers 19 residues. Full variable domain (remainder filled in from reference TRBV28 and TRBJ2-3): DVKVTQSSRYLVKRTGEKVFLECVQDMDHENMFWYRQDPGLGLRLIYFSYDVKMKEKGDIPEGYSVSREKKERFSLILESASTNQTSMYLCASSAPGTSGGHSTDTQCFGPGTRLTVL.

This clonotype was counted at least ten times. The chain joins TRBV18 to TRBJ2-7, with D hard to call. Germline V gives CDR1 KGHSH, CDR2 LQKENI. V was trimmed by 0 bases and J by 0 bases, leaving 12 bases between them. There are 16 residues in the CDR3. Here the CDR3 DNA reads TGTGCCAGCTCACCACCAGGATTAGCCCTCTCCTACGAGCAGTACGTC. Its protein is CASSPPGLALSYEQYV.